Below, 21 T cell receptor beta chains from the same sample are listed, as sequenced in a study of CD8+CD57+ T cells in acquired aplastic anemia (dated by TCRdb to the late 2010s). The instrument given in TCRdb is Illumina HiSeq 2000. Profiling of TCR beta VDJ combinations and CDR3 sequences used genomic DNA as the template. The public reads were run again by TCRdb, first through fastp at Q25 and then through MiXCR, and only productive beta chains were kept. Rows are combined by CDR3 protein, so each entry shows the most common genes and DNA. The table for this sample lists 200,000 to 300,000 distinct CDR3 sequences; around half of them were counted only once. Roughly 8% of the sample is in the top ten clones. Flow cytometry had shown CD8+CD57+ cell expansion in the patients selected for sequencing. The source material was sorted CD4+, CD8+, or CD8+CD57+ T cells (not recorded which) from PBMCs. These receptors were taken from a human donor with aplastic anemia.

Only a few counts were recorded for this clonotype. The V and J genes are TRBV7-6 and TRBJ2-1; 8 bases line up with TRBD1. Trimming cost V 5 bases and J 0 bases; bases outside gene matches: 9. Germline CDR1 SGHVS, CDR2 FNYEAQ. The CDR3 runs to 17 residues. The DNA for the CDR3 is TGTGCCAGCAGCGAAGAGGACAGGGAGAGCTCCTACAATGAGCAGTTCTTC. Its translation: CASSEEDRESSYNEQFF.

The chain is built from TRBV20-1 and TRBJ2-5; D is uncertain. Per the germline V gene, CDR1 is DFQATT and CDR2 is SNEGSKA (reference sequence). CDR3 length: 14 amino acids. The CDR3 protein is CSALEKVGQETQYF. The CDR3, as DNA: TGCAGCGCACTCGAAAAGGTTGGCCAAGAGACCCAGTACTTC.

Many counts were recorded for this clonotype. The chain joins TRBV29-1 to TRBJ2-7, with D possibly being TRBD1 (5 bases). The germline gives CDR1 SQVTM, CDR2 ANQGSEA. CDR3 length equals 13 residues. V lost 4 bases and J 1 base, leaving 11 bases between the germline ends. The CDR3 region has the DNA TGCAGCGTTGCCACAACAGGTTCCTACGAGCAGTACTTC. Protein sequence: CSVATTGSYEQYF.

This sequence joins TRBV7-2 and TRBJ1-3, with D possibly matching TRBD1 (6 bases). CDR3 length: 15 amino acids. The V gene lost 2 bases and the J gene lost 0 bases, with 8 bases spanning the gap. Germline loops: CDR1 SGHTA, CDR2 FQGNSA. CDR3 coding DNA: TGTGCCAGCAGCTTAACAGGGAACTCTGGAAACACCATATATTTT. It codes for CASSLTGNSGNTIYF.

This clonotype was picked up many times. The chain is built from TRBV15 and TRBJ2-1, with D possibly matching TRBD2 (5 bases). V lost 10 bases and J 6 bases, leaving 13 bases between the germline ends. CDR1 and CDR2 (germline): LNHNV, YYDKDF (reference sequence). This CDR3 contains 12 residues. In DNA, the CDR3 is TGTGCCATCCCTCTGGACTCCAATGAGCAGTTCTTC. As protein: CAIPLDSNEQFF. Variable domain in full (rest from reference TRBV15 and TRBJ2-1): DAMVIQNPRYQVTQFGKPVTLSCSQTLNHNVMYWYQQKSSQAPKLLFHYYDKDFNNEADTPDNFQSRRPNTSFCFLDIRSPGLGDTAMYLCAIPLDSNEQFFGPGTRLTVL.

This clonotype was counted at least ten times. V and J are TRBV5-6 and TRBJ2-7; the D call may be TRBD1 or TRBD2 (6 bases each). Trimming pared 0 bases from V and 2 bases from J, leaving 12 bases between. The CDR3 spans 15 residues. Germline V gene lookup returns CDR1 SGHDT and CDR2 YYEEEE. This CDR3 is CASSLGSRGPYEQYF. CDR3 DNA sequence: TGTGCCAGCAGCTTGGGCTCTCGGGGGCCCTACGAGCAGTACTTC.

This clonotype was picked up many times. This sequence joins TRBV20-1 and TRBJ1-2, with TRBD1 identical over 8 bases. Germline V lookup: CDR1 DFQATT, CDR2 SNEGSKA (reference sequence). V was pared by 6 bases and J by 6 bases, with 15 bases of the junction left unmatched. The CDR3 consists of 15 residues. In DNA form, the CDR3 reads TGCAGTGCAAACCCGTTCCGGGACAGGCGGGATGGCTACACCTTC. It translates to CSANPFRDRRDGYTF.

The CDR3 is CSARDGSPDSTGGYTF. CDR3 DNA: TGCAGTGCTAGAGATGGATCTCCGGACTCAACCGGGGGCTACACCTTC. J is TRBJ1-2 and V is TRBV20-1; no clear D gene. Germline V gene lookup returns CDR1 DFQATT and CDR2 SNEGSKA (reference sequence). This CDR3 has 16 residues. V dropped 0 bases and J dropped 8 bases, with 22 bases sitting between them.

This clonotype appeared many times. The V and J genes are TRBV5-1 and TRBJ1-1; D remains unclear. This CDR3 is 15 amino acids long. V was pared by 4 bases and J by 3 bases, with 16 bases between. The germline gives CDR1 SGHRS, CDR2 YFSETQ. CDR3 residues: CASSLNPGLDTEAFF. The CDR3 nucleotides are TGCGCCAGCAGCCTCAACCCGGGATTGGACACTGAAGCTTTCTTT.

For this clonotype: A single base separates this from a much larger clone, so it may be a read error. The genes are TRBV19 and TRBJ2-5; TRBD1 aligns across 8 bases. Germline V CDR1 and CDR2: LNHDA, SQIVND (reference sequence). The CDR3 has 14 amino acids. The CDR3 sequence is CASSKTGDQEIQYF. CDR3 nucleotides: TGTGCCAGTAGTAAGACAGGGGACCAAGAGATCCAGTACTTC.

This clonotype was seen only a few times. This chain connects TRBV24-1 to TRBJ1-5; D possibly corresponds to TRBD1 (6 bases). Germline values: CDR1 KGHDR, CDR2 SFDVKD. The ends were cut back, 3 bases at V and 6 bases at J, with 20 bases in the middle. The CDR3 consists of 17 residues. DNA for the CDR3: TGTGCCACCAGTGATCCCCGAACAGGGATTAATAGTCAGCCCCAGCATTTT. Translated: CATSDPRTGINSQPQHF.

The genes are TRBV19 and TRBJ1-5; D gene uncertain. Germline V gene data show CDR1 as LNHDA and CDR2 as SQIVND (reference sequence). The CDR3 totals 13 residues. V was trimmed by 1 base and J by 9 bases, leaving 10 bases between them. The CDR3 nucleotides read TGTGCCAGTAGTATAGGTCGGAGGTCGCCCCAGCATTTT. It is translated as CASSIGRRSPQHF.

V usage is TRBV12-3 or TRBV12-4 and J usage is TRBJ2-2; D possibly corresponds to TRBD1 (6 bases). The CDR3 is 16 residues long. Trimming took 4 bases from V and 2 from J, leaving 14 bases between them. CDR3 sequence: CASSSSGTPNTGELFF. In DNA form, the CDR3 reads TGTGCCAGCAGTTCATCTGGGACACCTAACACCGGGGAGCTGTTTTTT.

CDR3 amino acids: CASSIKKTVFRHQFF. The CDR3 nucleotides are TGTGCCAGTAGTATAAAAAAGACAGTTTTCCGCCACCAGTTCTTC. This rearrangement joins TRBV19 to TRBJ2-5; the D gene is possibly TRBD1 (5 bases). Gene TRBJ2-1 matches the end of the DNA better, so the J call may be wrong. Germline assignment: CDR1 LNHDA and CDR2 SQIVND (reference sequence). This CDR3 has 15 amino acids.

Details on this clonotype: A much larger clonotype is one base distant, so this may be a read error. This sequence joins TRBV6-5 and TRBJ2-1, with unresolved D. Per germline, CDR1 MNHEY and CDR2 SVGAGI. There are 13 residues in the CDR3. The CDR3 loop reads CASSSRPYTEQFF. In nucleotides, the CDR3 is TGTGCCAGCAGTTCTCGACCCTACACTGAGCAGTTCTTC.

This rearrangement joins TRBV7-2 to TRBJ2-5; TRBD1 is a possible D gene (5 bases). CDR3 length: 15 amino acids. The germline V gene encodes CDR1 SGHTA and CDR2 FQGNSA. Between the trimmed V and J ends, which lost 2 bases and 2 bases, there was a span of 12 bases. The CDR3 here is CASSLWSGSQETQYF. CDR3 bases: TGTGCCAGCAGCTTATGGTCAGGGTCACAAGAGACCCAGTACTTC.

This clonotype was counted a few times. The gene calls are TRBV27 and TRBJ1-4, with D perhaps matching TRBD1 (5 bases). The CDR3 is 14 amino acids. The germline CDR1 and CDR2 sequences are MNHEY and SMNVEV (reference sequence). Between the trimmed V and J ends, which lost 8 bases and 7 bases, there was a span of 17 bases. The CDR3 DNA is TGTGCCAGCCAGAGGTACTACGGGACTGAAAAACTGTTTTTT. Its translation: CASQRYYGTEKLFF. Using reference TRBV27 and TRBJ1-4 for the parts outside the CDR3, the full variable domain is EAQVTQNPRYLITVTGKKLTVTCSQNMNHEYMSWYRQDPGLGLRQIYYSMNVEVTDKGDVPEGYKVSRKEKRNFPLILESPSPNQTSLYFCASQRYYGTEKLFFGSGTQLSVL.

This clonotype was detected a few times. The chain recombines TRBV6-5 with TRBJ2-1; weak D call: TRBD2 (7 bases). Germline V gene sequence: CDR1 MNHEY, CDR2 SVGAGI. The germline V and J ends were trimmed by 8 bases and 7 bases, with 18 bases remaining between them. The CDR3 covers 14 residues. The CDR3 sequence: CASSWGGGGNEQFF. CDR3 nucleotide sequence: TGTGCCAGCTCCTGGGGGGGGGGCGGTAATGAGCAGTTCTTC.

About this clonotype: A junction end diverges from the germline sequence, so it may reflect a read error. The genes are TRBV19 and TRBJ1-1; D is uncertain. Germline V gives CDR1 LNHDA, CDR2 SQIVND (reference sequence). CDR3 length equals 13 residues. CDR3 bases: TGTACCAGCAGTTTTGGCGTGAACACTGAAGCTTTCTTT. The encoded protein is CTSSFGVNTEAFF.

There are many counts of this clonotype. CDR3 amino acids: CASSVEGGSTDTQYF. In DNA, the CDR3 is TGTGCCAGCAGCGTAGAAGGGGGATCGACAGATACGCAGTATTTT. The J gene is TRBJ2-3, the V gene TRBV9, with a possible D match to TRBD1 (6 bases). This CDR3 spans 15 amino acids. The ends were cut back, 0 bases at V and 3 bases at J, with 11 bases in the middle. Germline V gives CDR1 SGDLS, CDR2 YYNGEE.

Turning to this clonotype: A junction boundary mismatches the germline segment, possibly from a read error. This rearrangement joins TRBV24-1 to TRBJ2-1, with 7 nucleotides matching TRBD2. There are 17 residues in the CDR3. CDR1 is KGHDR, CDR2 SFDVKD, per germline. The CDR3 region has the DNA TGTGCCACCAGCTCGGTGGGGGGGGTCTTGCCCTACAATGAGCAGTGCTTC. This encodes CATSSVGGVLPYNEQCF.